The 17 T cell receptor beta chains below were found in one sample sequenced in a study of blood T cell repertoires in COVID-19. Assay: immunoSEQ multiplex PCR; the TCRdb copy retains only in-frame clones and omits some. The table lists around 55,000 clones, almost 85% of them singletons. The source material was peripheral blood. The receptors were sampled from a human donor in a cohort sampled during active COVID-19.

The J gene is TRBJ2-5, the V gene TRBV24-1; no reliable D call. The CDR3 runs to 12 residues. CDR1 is KGHDR and CDR2 is SFDVKD in the germline V gene. Deletions cut 1 base from V and 4 bases from J, with 3 bases between. In DNA form, the CDR3 reads TGTGCCACCAGTGATTTCGGAGAGACCCAGTACTTC. Protein: CATSDFGETQYF.

The V call is TRBV27, the J call TRBJ2-7, with D hard to call. Looked up from germline, CDR1 is MNHEY and CDR2 is SMNVEV (reference sequence). V was trimmed by 3 bases and J by 1 base, leaving 7 bases between them. CDR3 size: 13 residues. The CDR3 is CASSFSLSYEQYF. The CDR3 nucleotides read TGTGCCAGCAGTTTCTCACTTTCCTACGAGCAGTACTTC.

V gene TRBV9 combines with J gene TRBJ2-7; no definite D call. Per the germline V gene, CDR1 is SGDLS and CDR2 is YYNGEE. The CDR3 loop spans 17 amino acids. Trimming took 0 bases from V and 0 from J, leaving 16 bases between them. CDR3 in DNA: TGTGCCAGCAGCGTAGGGGTGCTAGGCCAAAACTCCTACGAGCAGTACTTC. It encodes CASSVGVLGQNSYEQYF.

The chain carries TRBV28 and TRBJ1-5, with 10 bases that match TRBD1. The CDR3 is 16 amino acids. The germline V gene has CDR1 MDHEN and CDR2 SYDVKM. V was pared by 4 bases and J by 6 bases, with 9 bases of the junction left unmatched. In DNA form, the CDR3 reads TGTGCCAGCAGTTCTCTCGGGACAGGGGTTTCTCAGCCCCAGCATTTT. The encoded protein is CASSSLGTGVSQPQHF.

This chain joins TRBV5-1 and TRBJ1-1; TRBD1 aligns across 9 bases. Germline lookup yields CDR1 SGHRS and CDR2 YFSETQ. V lost 3 bases to trimming and J lost 2 bases; unmatched junction nucleotides: 2. This CDR3 is built from 14 residues. The CDR3 spells CASSWTGANTEAFF. Here the CDR3 DNA reads TGCGCCAGCAGCTGGACAGGGGCCAACACTGAAGCTTTCTTT.

The chain joins TRBV4-1 to TRBJ2-1, with TRBD2 matching over 13 bases. This CDR3 region has 16 residues. Trimming at V came to 1 base and at J to 5 bases, leaving 2 bases not matched to a gene. Germline lookup yields CDR1 MGHRA and CDR2 YSYEKL. CDR3 sequence reads: CASSQGGTSGNNEQFF. Written as DNA, the CDR3 is TGCGCCAGCAGCCAAGGGGGGACTAGCGGGAACAATGAGCAGTTCTTC.

Concerning this clone itself: The germline gene is not matched at one end of the junction; a read error may be the cause. The chain joins TRBV9 to TRBJ2-2; a weak D match, TRBD2 (6 bases). The CDR3 is made up of 16 amino acids. Germline V gene lookup returns CDR1 SGDLS and CDR2 YYNGEE. The CDR3: CASSVVVAANAGELFF. The CDR3, as DNA: TGTGCCAGCAGCGTAGTTGTAGCGGCGAACGCCGGGGAGCTGTTTTTT.

This chain links TRBV27 with TRBJ1-1; D not resolved. The length of the CDR3 is 15 residues. Germline V gene sequence: CDR1 MNHEY, CDR2 SMNVEV (reference sequence). V gave up 7 bases and J gave up 1 base, with 16 bases separating them. CDR3 sequence (DNA): TGTGCCAGCATCTTTCGAGGGTTAGAGAACACTGAAGCTTTCTTT. It is translated as CASIFRGLENTEAFF.

The chain is built from TRBV9 and TRBJ2-1; D is undetermined. This CDR3 is 15 amino acids long. V shed 2 bases and J shed 0 bases, with 9 bases lying between them. Germline V gene sequence: CDR1 SGDLS, CDR2 YYNGEE. Here the CDR3 DNA reads TGTGCCAGCAGCGTCCAACCCGGCTCCTACAATGAGCAGTTCTTC. It translates to CASSVQPGSYNEQFF.

The chain combines TRBV5-5 with TRBJ1-1, with 9 bases that match TRBD1. Germline V CDR1 and CDR2: SGHKS, YYEKEE (reference sequence). There are 16 residues in the CDR3. The junction had 10 bases not matched to a gene; V was cut back by 4 bases and J by 3 bases. CDR3 residues: CASSPGDRALDTEAFF. The CDR3 region has the DNA TGTGCCAGCAGCCCGGGGGACAGGGCGCTGGACACTGAAGCTTTCTTT.

V gene TRBV4-1 combines with J gene TRBJ1-2; 8 nucleotides match TRBD1. The germline CDR1 and CDR2 sequences are MGHRA and YSYEKL. The CDR3 consists of 15 residues. J gave up 2 bases and V 4 bases, and 6 bases lay outside the gene matches. Written as DNA, the CDR3 is TGCGCCAGCAGCCTACAGGGGGGCCCGAACTATGGCTACACCTTC. It yields the protein CASSLQGGPNYGYTF.

V and J are TRBV4-3 and TRBJ2-7; TRBD2 matches 11 bases. V shed 2 bases, J shed 4 bases, and the junction held 1 base outside the gene matches. The V gene's germline CDR1 is LGHNA and CDR2 YSLEER. The CDR3 sequence is 14 residues long. CDR3 bases: TGCGCCAGCAGCCAACTAGCGGGAGGTTACGAGCAGTACTTC. This sequence encodes CASSQLAGGYEQYF.

This sequence joins TRBV9 and TRBJ2-1, with 9 bases aligning to TRBD1. Germline V gene lookup returns CDR1 SGDLS and CDR2 YYNGEE. Trimming cost V 5 bases and J 4 bases; bases outside gene matches: 4. CDR3 length equals 14 residues. CDR3 sequence reads: CASSPGQGYNEQFF. Here the CDR3 DNA reads TGTGCCAGCAGTCCGGGACAGGGATACAATGAGCAGTTCTTC.

In its sample, this clone was seen once. This chain links TRBV7-8 with TRBJ2-5; 8 positions agree with TRBD2. Trimming took 5 bases from V and 2 from J; bases not matched to a gene: 10. This CDR3 is built from 16 residues. Germline V gene data show CDR1 as SGHVS and CDR2 as FQNEAQ. This chain's CDR3 is CASSPRLAGFQETQYF. The CDR3 DNA follows: TGTGCCAGCAGCCCCCGGCTAGCGGGCTTTCAAGAGACCCAGTACTTC. The full variable domain, in which reference TRBV7-8 and TRBJ2-5 provide the parts outside the CDR3, is GAGVSQSPRYKVAKRGQDVALRCDPISGHVSLFWYQQALGQGPEFLTYFQNEAQLDKSGLPSDRFFAERPEGSVSTLKIQRTQQEDSAVYLCASSPRLAGFQETQYFGPGTRLLVL.

The V and J genes are TRBV5-1 and TRBJ2-2; TRBD1 matches at 7 bases. This CDR3 has 15 residues. The germline V gene encodes CDR1 SGHRS and CDR2 YFSETQ. The ends lost 4 bases at V and 2 bases at J; junction bases unmatched: 5. The DNA for the CDR3 is TGCGCCAGCAGCCCCCCAGGGGGTAACACCGGGGAGCTGTTTTTT. The encoded protein is CASSPPGGNTGELFF.

The chain couples TRBV18 to TRBJ2-2; TRBD2 aligns across 7 bases. V lost 3 bases, J lost 5 bases, and 6 bases stayed unmatched. CDR3 length: 15 residues. In germline, CDR1 is KGHSH, CDR2 LQKENI. This CDR3 is CASSPSQGGTGELFF. DNA of the CDR3: TGTGCCAGCTCACCTTCGCAGGGAGGGACCGGGGAGCTGTTTTTT.

V usage is TRBV7-2 and J usage is TRBJ2-2; the D is unclear. With 3 bases removed from V and 0 bases from J, the gap between germline ends came to 5 bases. The CDR3 consists of 14 residues. Germline loops: CDR1 SGHTA, CDR2 FQGNSA. The CDR3 nucleotides read TGTGCCAGCAGCTTGGCGGCGAACACCGGGGAGCTGTTTTTT. It encodes CASSLAANTGELFF.